Ten or more counts support the clone carrying this TCR beta chain. Its antigen is still unknown. Per the authors' pipeline: Researchers built a distant-metastasis classifier for papillary thyroid cancer that drew on CDR3 differences across clinicopathological groups. Via MiXCR, TCRdb re-called the PCR reads. TCRdb assigned the V and J calls; the authors' analysis was not used. Of more than 20,000 clones detected, 10% to 15% appear once; the ten largest clones hold roughly a quarter. These data originate in a study of metastatic and nonmetastatic thyroid tumors. At the level of the study: Repertoires from blood and tumor or nodule tissue of malignant and benign thyroid patients were compared. Whole-study results and caveats: According to reports, the diversity of TCR beta was significantly higher in malignant thyroid tumors than in benign nodules, and this held in both blood and tumor samples.

Thyroid surgery had not been preceded by any treatment in any patient. The CDR3 covers 12 residues. The V end was cut by 7 bases, the J end by 9 bases, with 15 bases between. The specimen was blood. V and J are TRBV12-3 or TRBV12-4 and TRBJ2-5; D perhaps matches TRBD2 (5 bases). This receptor was obtained from a female donor with papillary thyroid cancer or a benign thyroid nodule (not recorded which). Some clones in this sample may be carry-over from other donors' samples. Here the CDR3 reads CASTPDLRAQYF. The DNA of the CDR3 is TGTGCCAGCACCCCGGACCTGAGGGCCCAGTACTTC.